The 18 T cell receptor beta chains below come from one sample, sequenced in a study of blood T cell repertoires in COVID-19. Clones were sequenced by immunoSEQ multiplex PCR, and TCRdb holds only the in-frame ones, with some missing. This table has fewer than 60,000 clones, roughly 86% appearing once. The sample taken for sequencing was peripheral blood. These receptor sequences come from a human donor in a cohort sampled during active COVID-19.

The chain joins TRBV19 to TRBJ1-2; D is undetermined. V was shortened by 5 bases and J by 5 bases, with 9 bases between the two germline ends. Per the germline V gene, CDR1 is LNHDA and CDR2 is SQIVND (reference sequence). This CDR3 has 12 amino acids. The CDR3 loop is CASSPNTYGYTF. The CDR3 DNA sequence: TGTGCCAGTAGTCCAAATACATATGGCTACACCTTC.

The chain uses TRBV2 and TRBJ1-2; 8 nucleotides agree with TRBD1. J gave up 5 bases and V 2 bases, and 10 bases lay outside the gene matches. The germline CDR1 and CDR2 sequences are SNHLY and FYNNEI. CDR3 length equals 16 residues. CDR3 loop: CASSEPGQGIYYGYTF. The DNA of the CDR3 is TGTGCCAGCAGTGAACCAGGACAGGGTATCTATTATGGCTACACCTTC.

The V gene is TRBV3-1 (or the pseudogene TRBV3-2), the J gene TRBJ2-1; tentatively, D is TRBD1 (6 bases). Germline-derived CDR1 and CDR2 are LGHDT and YNNKEL (reference sequence). With 3 bases removed from V and 4 bases from J, the gap between germline ends came to 16 bases. CDR3 length equals 16 residues. CDR3: CASSQYQGNGYNEQFF. The CDR3 DNA reads as TGTGCCAGCAGCCAGTATCAGGGGAATGGGTACAATGAGCAGTTCTTC.

This clone appeared a single time. This chain uses TRBV11-2 with TRBJ1-5; weak D call: TRBD1 (5 bases). Trimming pared 1 base from V and 12 bases from J, leaving 13 bases between. Germline loops: CDR1 SGHAT, CDR2 FQNNGV. There are 13 residues in the CDR3. The CDR3 coding sequence is TGTGCCAGCAGCTTAGGGGGCCTTCAACTCCAGCATTTT. As protein: CASSLGGLQLQHF.

The chain is built from TRBV3-1 (or the pseudogene TRBV3-2) and TRBJ1-1; possibly TRBD1 for D (6 bases). Germline V gives CDR1 LGHDT, CDR2 YNNKEL (reference sequence). This CDR3 contains 13 residues. V lost 1 base, J lost 11 bases, and 14 bases lay in between. This chain's CDR3 is CASSQVAQGYAFF. The DNA for the CDR3 is TGTGCCAGCAGCCAAGTGGCACAGGGTTACGCTTTCTTT.

The gene calls are TRBV2 and TRBJ2-5, with D perhaps matching TRBD1 (5 bases). Germline lookup yields CDR1 SNHLY and CDR2 FYNNEI. V dropped 5 bases and J dropped 5 bases, with 12 bases sitting between them. The CDR3 loop spans 13 amino acids. The CDR3 DNA is TGTGCCAGCAGTAGGGGAAACGATGAGACCCAGTACTTC. Amino acid sequence: CASSRGNDETQYF.

The rearrangement links TRBV2 to TRBJ2-7; D uncertain. Germline CDR1 is SNHLY and CDR2 is FYNNEI. The CDR3 runs to 13 residues. V shed 3 bases and J shed 3 bases, with 9 bases lying between them. CDR3: CASSERRLYEQYF. DNA of the CDR3: TGTGCCAGCAGTGAGAGGAGACTCTACGAGCAGTACTTC.

This clone appeared a single time. V and J are TRBV11-2 and TRBJ1-2, with 7 bases lining up with TRBD1. The germline gives CDR1 SGHAT, CDR2 FQNNGV. Germline trimming cut 4 bases from V and 5 bases from J; bases unmatched to any gene: 4. The CDR3 is 13 amino acids. Here the CDR3 DNA reads TGTGCCAGCAGCTCGACAGGGTTTTATGGCTACACCTTC. Its translation is CASSSTGFYGYTF. Full variable domain (missing parts from reference TRBV11-2 and TRBJ1-2): EAGVAQSPRYKIIEKRQSVAFWCNPISGHATLYWYQQILGQGPKLLIQFQNNGVVDDSQLPKDRFSAERLKGVDSTLKIQPAKLEDSAVYLCASSSTGFYGYTFGSGTRLTVV.

The J gene is TRBJ2-1, the V gene TRBV5-6; D may be TRBD2 (6 bases). The ends were cut back, 4 bases at V and 4 bases at J, with 12 bases in the middle. Germline CDR1 reads SGHDT; CDR2 reads YYEEEE. The CDR3 covers 14 residues. DNA for the CDR3: TGTGCCAGCAGCGACGGGGACTGGTACAATGAGCAGTTCTTC. It codes for CASSDGDWYNEQFF.

V gene TRBV7-2 combines with J gene TRBJ2-1; TRBD2 agrees at 8 bases. The CDR3 spans 15 residues. Germline values: CDR1 SGHTA, CDR2 FQGNSA. V lost 2 bases and J lost 5; bases outside the gene matches: 5. Here the CDR3 reads CASSLRGRLNNEQFF. The DNA of the CDR3 is TGTGCCAGCAGCTTACGCGGGAGGCTCAACAATGAGCAGTTCTTC.

V is TRBV2 and J is TRBJ1-2; D remains ambiguous. Per the germline V gene, CDR1 is SNHLY and CDR2 is FYNNEI. V was clipped by 5 bases and J by 1 base, with 11 bases between them. The CDR3 spans 14 residues. The CDR3 sequence is CASSPLAINYGYTF. DNA of the CDR3: TGTGCCAGCAGTCCGTTGGCCATTAACTATGGCTACACCTTC.

This chain connects TRBV5-4 to TRBJ1-4, with D perhaps TRBD1 (6 bases). Trimming took 0 bases from V and 8 from J, leaving 11 bases between them. Germline-derived CDR1 and CDR2 are SGHNT and YYREEE (reference sequence). The CDR3 is 14 residues long. CDR3 nucleotide sequence: TGTGCCAGCAGCTTGGCCGGGGGGCGAGAAAAACTGTTTTTT. Translated, it gives CASSLAGGREKLFF. Together with reference TRBV5-4 and TRBJ1-4, the CDR3 gives the full variable domain: ETGVTQSPTHLIKTRGQQVTLRCSSQSGHNTVSWYQQALGQGPQFIFQYYREEENGRGNFPPRFSGLQFPNYSSELNVNALELDDSALYLCASSLAGGREKLFFGSGTQLSVL.

This chain connects TRBV27 to TRBJ2-6; possible D gene TRBD1, 6 bases. V was cut by 7 bases and J by 3 bases, with 13 bases left in between. Germline V lookup: CDR1 MNHEY, CDR2 SMNVEV (reference sequence). The CDR3 has 15 residues. The CDR3 DNA follows: TGTGCCAGCACCCAAGCAGGGGTTGGGGCCAACGTCCTGACTTTC. Protein sequence: CASTQAGVGANVLTF.

This clone is a singleton in its sample. The gene calls are TRBV30 and TRBJ1-5; D possibly corresponds to TRBD1 (5 bases). V was cut by 5 bases and J by 5 bases, with 13 bases left in between. The CDR3 is 13 residues long. Germline loops: CDR1 GTSNPN, CDR2 SVGIG (reference sequence). CDR3 region: CAWAREKDQPQHF. The CDR3 DNA sequence: TGTGCCTGGGCCAGGGAAAAGGATCAGCCCCAGCATTTT.

This chain uses TRBV18 with TRBJ2-1, with 7 bases lining up with TRBD1. Trimming at V came to 3 bases and at J to 4 bases, leaving 12 bases not matched to a gene. CDR1 is KGHSH and CDR2 is LQKENI in the germline V gene. This CDR3 has 17 amino acids. Here the CDR3 reads CASSPLLGQANYNEQFF. CDR3 in DNA: TGTGCCAGCTCACCTCTTCTTGGACAGGCTAATTACAATGAGCAGTTCTTC. Together with reference TRBV18 and TRBJ2-1, the CDR3 gives the full variable domain: NAGVMQNPRHLVRRRGQEARLRCSPMKGHSHVYWYRQLPEEGLKFMVYLQKENIIDESGMPKERFSAEFPKEGPSILRIQQVVRGDSAAYFCASSPLLGQANYNEQFFGPGTRLTVL.

This clone was detected only once. The rearrangement joins TRBV5-4 to TRBJ2-1; 10 nucleotides align to TRBD2. The CDR3 sequence is 17 residues long. Germline V gene sequence: CDR1 SGHNT, CDR2 YYREEE (reference sequence). Unmatched junction bases numbered 12, after V lost 1 base and J lost 8 bases. CDR3 amino acids: CASSLKGAGGPLDEQFF. The CDR3 nucleotides are TGTGCCAGCAGCTTGAAAGGAGCGGGAGGGCCGTTAGATGAGCAGTTCTTC.

CDR3 in amino acids: CASSWQGVSFGDTQYF. Written as DNA, the CDR3 is TGTGCCAGCAGCTGGCAGGGGGTGAGCTTCGGAGATACGCAGTATTTT. The chain links TRBV11-2 to TRBJ2-3; 7 bases map to TRBD1. The CDR3 consists of 16 residues. The germline V gene encodes CDR1 SGHAT and CDR2 FQNNGV. V lost 4 bases to trimming and J lost 5 bases; unmatched junction nucleotides: 12.

This clone was counted once. CDR3 sequence (DNA): TGTGCCAGCAGCTTAGTGGTGGGTCGGGGCACTGAAGCTTTCTTT. It codes for CASSLVVGRGTEAFF. This sequence joins TRBV7-2 and TRBJ1-1, with unresolved D. This CDR3 comprises 15 residues. Germline V gene data show CDR1 as SGHTA and CDR2 as FQGNSA. Trimming took 1 base from V and 4 from J, leaving 13 bases between them.